The 14 T cell receptor beta chains below come from one sample, sequenced in a study of blood T cell repertoires in COVID-19. Clones were read by immunoSEQ multiplex PCR, and TCRdb kept only the in-frame ones, dropping some. The table shows over 80,000 clones, with 79% occurring only once. Material: peripheral blood. The receptors come from a woman older than 75 with active or convalescent COVID-19.

V and J are TRBV5-6 and TRBJ1-2; TRBD1 matches at 7 bases. After removal of 5 bases from V and 5 bases from J, the junction contained 6 bases not matched to a gene. CDR3 length: 13 amino acids. Germline V gene lookup returns CDR1 SGHDT and CDR2 YYEEEE. The CDR3 protein is CASSHDRVYGYTF. For the CDR3, the DNA is TGTGCCAGCAGTCATGACAGGGTGTATGGCTACACCTTC.

The J gene is TRBJ1-5, the V gene TRBV5-1; 7 bases map to TRBD1. The CDR3 contains 15 residues. After removal of 3 bases from V and 0 bases from J, the junction contained 3 bases not matched to a gene. Germline CDR1 reads SGHRS; CDR2 reads YFSETQ. The CDR3 loop reads CASSWTGSSNQPQHF. The DNA of the CDR3 is TGCGCCAGCAGCTGGACAGGTTCTAGCAATCAGCCCCAGCATTTT.

The chain carries TRBV25-1 and TRBJ1-1, with 7 bases that match TRBD1. The CDR3 length is 15 residues. Trimming took 7 bases from V and 2 from J; bases not matched to a gene: 10. CDR1 MGHDK and CDR2 SYGVNS come from the germline V gene. The CDR3 region is CASTEHRGENTEAFF. Here the CDR3 DNA reads TGTGCCAGCACCGAACACAGGGGCGAAAACACTGAAGCTTTCTTT.

The chain is built from TRBV5-6 and TRBJ2-2; 9 bases line up with TRBD1. The V segment lost 5 bases and the J segment 5 bases; nucleotides outside the gene matches: 7. The CDR3 sequence is 15 residues long. Germline V gene lookup returns CDR1 SGHDT and CDR2 YYEEEE. The CDR3 DNA reads as TGTGCCAGCAGTCGTTACAGGGGGCGGACCGGGGAGCTGTTTTTT. Protein product: CASSRYRGRTGELFF.

CDR3 loop: CASGEGMSGNEQFF. In nucleotides, the CDR3 is TGTGCCAGCGGGGAAGGCATGTCGGGGAATGAGCAGTTCTTC. The chain carries TRBV27 and TRBJ2-1; a possible D gene is TRBD2 (5 bases). V shed 8 bases and J shed 7 bases, with 18 bases lying between them. The CDR3 extends over 14 amino acids. Germline lookup yields CDR1 MNHEY and CDR2 SMNVEV (reference sequence).

The genes are TRBV14 and TRBJ1-2, with D uncertain. Trimming removed 0 bases at V and 8 bases at J, with 13 bases between. The germline CDR1 and CDR2 sequences are SGHDN and FVKESK. This CDR3 has 14 amino acids. CDR3 in amino acids: CASSQDFEPLGYTF. The DNA for the CDR3 is TGTGCCAGCAGCCAAGATTTTGAGCCGCTGGGCTACACCTTC.

The genes are TRBV12-3 or TRBV12-4 and TRBJ2-1, with D hard to call. This CDR3 is built from 13 residues. V dropped 2 bases and J dropped 8 bases, with 10 bases sitting between them. The CDR3 sequence: CASSLYGRDEQFF. The CDR3 DNA sequence: TGTGCCAGCAGTTTATATGGTCGGGATGAGCAGTTCTTC.

The gene calls are TRBV27 and TRBJ2-3; TRBD2 agrees at 8 bases. With 4 bases clipped from V and 3 bases from J, the junction kept 9 bases outside the gene matches. From germline, CDR1 is MNHEY and CDR2 SMNVEV (reference sequence). This CDR3 spans 16 amino acids. This CDR3 is CASSSLVAGYTDTQYF. The DNA of the CDR3 is TGTGCCAGCAGTTCCCTTGTAGCGGGATATACAGATACGCAGTATTTT.

V and J are TRBV12-5 and TRBJ2-1, with D possibly TRBD1 on 6 matching bases. The V gene lost 3 bases and the J gene lost 0 bases, with 9 bases spanning the gap. The CDR3 sequence is 15 residues long. Germline CDR1 is LGHNT and CDR2 is FRNRAP. CDR3 bases: TGTGCTAGTGGTTTAACAGGGAGCTCCTACAATGAGCAGTTCTTC. Translating gives CASGLTGSSYNEQFF.

Comment on this clone: The junction does not match germline at one end; this may be a read error. This chain connects TRBV5-1 to TRBJ2-7, with 8 bases fitting TRBD1. Per the germline V gene, CDR1 is SGHRS and CDR2 is YFSETQ. The CDR3 is 14 amino acids. The CDR3, as DNA: TGTGCCAGCAGCTCGCAGGGGGCTTCCTACGAGCAGTACTTC. This encodes CASSSQGASYEQYF.

The CDR3 DNA reads TGTGCCAGCAGTGAACTAACAGGGCAAGAGACCCAGTACTTC. Translated, it gives CASSELTGQETQYF. This chain connects TRBV6-1 to TRBJ2-5; possible D gene TRBD1, 6 bases. V was cut by 2 bases and J by 2 bases, with 9 bases left in between. This CDR3 is built from 14 residues. CDR1 MNHNS and CDR2 SASEGT come from the germline V gene.

This chain joins TRBV5-1 and TRBJ1-4; possibly TRBD1 for D (6 bases). This CDR3 region has 14 residues. Germline lookup yields CDR1 SGHRS and CDR2 YFSETQ. Trimming removed 1 base from V and 7 bases from J, with 11 bases in between. The CDR3 sequence: CASSLTGRFEKLFF. CDR3 in DNA: TGCGCCAGCAGCTTGACAGGGCGTTTTGAAAAACTGTTTTTT.

The chain couples TRBV6-5 to TRBJ1-4; a possible D gene is TRBD1 (6 bases). V gave up 6 bases and J gave up 2 bases, with 13 bases separating them. The CDR3 has 15 amino acids. Germline values: CDR1 MNHEY, CDR2 SVGAGI. CDR3 protein: CASSQGTPTNEKLFF. CDR3 nucleotides: TGTGCCAGCAGCCAGGGGACCCCTACTAATGAAAAACTGTTTTTT.

V usage is TRBV19 and J usage is TRBJ2-7, with D perhaps matching TRBD2 (6 bases). CDR1 and CDR2 (germline): LNHDA, SQIVND (reference sequence). Between the trimmed V and J ends, which lost 7 bases and 1 base, there was a span of 17 bases. The CDR3 runs 15 residues. DNA of the CDR3: TGTGCCAGTAAGGTCAGCGGGCCCTCTTCCTACGAGCAGTACTTC. Amino acids: CASKVSGPSSYEQYF.